This entry describes one T cell receptor beta chain. Its antigen is not yet known. One base away there is no much larger clone; base qualities are not given. V is pruned by 1 base and J by 5 bases, leaving 7 bases of the junction without a gene match. As encoded in the germline V gene (reference sequence), CDR1 is LGHDT while CDR2 is YNNKEL. From the cysteine up to the phenylalanine, the CDR3 has a length of 15 residues. The sequence is cut down to CDR3 DNA, 45 bases in frame from base 1. The TCR beta CDR3 regions were amplified from the RNA transcripts. For the first round of RT-PCR on the TCR CDR3, the HTBI primer set was used together with the Qiagen OneStep RT-PCR kit. The libraries were constructed in a second round of multiplex PCR and then size-selected and purified. The libraries were sequenced on an Illumina HiSeq2000 using paired-end 100 bp reads. The original methods were these. Raw data were processed with SOAPnuke, discarding reads with adapters, uncalled bases, mean Phred below 15, or no exact constant-primer or identifier match. High-quality paired reads were merged with COPE v1.2.5, and unique nucleotide sequences were defined as clonotypes. Clonotypes were aligned to IMGT TRBV, TRBD and TRBJ reference segments using MiTCR v1.1. The analysis was restricted to V-J combinations with a frequency above 0.0001, which together covered 99.2% of the repertoires. The TCS score was defined as F50 (clonal expansion) divided by E x V (chaos), with BLOSUM62-based TCRdist calculated between CDR3 peptides within each V-J. Welch's t-statistics and random forest reduced roughly 500 V-J features to 10 to 15, which were used in a naive Bayes classifier (R e1071). Using fastp trimming at Q25 and MiXCR clonotype assembly, TCRdb reanalyzed the public sequencing data and kept in-frame beta chains. Under each unique CDR3 protein, matching rows form one entry showing the most common genes and DNA. TCRdb, not the authors, supplied the V and J calls. A total of hundreds of thousands of distinct CDR3 sequences appear in this sample, about 15% of them only once. 5.8% of the sample is in the top ten clones.

The data are from a study of T cells in Graves' hyperthyroidism and ophthalmopathy (dated by TCRdb to between 2018 and 2021). General notes on the study: Peripheral blood samples were taken at initial diagnosis, before any treatment was given. To identify distinguishing TCR V-J signatures, a discovery cohort of some 99 patients was used, comprising 40 to 45 with Graves' ophthalmopathy and around 60 with stable Graves' hyperthyroidism. An independent validation cohort of under 20 hyperthyroidism patients and about 15 patients who later progressed to ophthalmopathy tested prospective prediction of ophthalmopathy. For training and testing, the roughly 97 patients in the discovery cohort were randomly divided in a 7:3 ratio. In several Graves' hyperthyroidism patients, the study also compared T-cell repertoires from thyroid tissue with T-cell repertoires from blood. Once sampling was done, hyperthyroidism patients were given methimazole at a starting dose of 30 mg daily, whereas ophthalmopathy patients were given high-dose intravenous methylprednisolone. According to the paper, TCR Vbeta CDR3 sequencing was carried out on about 140 peripheral blood samples, which came from more than 40 ophthalmopathy, 75 to 80 hyperthyroidism and around 17 progressor patients. The full study reports these points: Sample size was not statistically predetermined, and blinding of investigators to group allocation was not performed. Most expanded thyroid clonotypes (frequency above 0.001) were also found in blood, which suggests that blood repertoires may mirror thyroid immune responses. In validation, the model predicted progression to ophthalmopathy a median of around six months before onset, with approximately 68% sensitivity and roughly 73% specificity. A model built on a 13 V-J signature distinguished ophthalmopathy from stable hyperthyroidism, reaching about 89% sensitivity and around 81% specificity in cross-validation and 80%/75% in testing.

Hyperthyroidism patients were newly diagnosed, had a disease duration of under 2 months, and were aged 18 to 65 years. Patients with uncontrolled infections, other autoimmune diseases, pregnancy or lactation were excluded. Diagnoses were established on the basis of clinical symptoms, serum thyroxine and TRAb, thyroid ultrasound, and orbital computed tomography. Blood from progressor patients was collected at the time of first diagnosis with hyperthyroidism, before any ophthalmopathy symptoms had appeared. Ficoll-Paque density gradient centrifugation was used to isolate PBMCs from under 11 ml of fresh peripheral blood. Progressor patients were defined as those initially diagnosed with Graves' hyperthyroidism in whom ophthalmopathy developed during follow-up. Trizol reagent was used to extract total RNA, and RNA quality was then checked on an Agilent 2100 Bioanalyzer.

The chain is encoded by TRBV3-1 joined to TRBJ1-2; 7 central nucleotides agree with TRBD1. This clonotype was obtained from a woman aged 25 to 45 with Graves' hyperthyroidism that later progressed to Graves' ophthalmopathy. Material for sequencing was blood. The CDR3 region reads CASSQGKGAGYGYTF. The DNA sequence is as follows: TGTGCCAGCAGCCAAGGGAAGGGGGCCGGATATGGCTACACCTTC.